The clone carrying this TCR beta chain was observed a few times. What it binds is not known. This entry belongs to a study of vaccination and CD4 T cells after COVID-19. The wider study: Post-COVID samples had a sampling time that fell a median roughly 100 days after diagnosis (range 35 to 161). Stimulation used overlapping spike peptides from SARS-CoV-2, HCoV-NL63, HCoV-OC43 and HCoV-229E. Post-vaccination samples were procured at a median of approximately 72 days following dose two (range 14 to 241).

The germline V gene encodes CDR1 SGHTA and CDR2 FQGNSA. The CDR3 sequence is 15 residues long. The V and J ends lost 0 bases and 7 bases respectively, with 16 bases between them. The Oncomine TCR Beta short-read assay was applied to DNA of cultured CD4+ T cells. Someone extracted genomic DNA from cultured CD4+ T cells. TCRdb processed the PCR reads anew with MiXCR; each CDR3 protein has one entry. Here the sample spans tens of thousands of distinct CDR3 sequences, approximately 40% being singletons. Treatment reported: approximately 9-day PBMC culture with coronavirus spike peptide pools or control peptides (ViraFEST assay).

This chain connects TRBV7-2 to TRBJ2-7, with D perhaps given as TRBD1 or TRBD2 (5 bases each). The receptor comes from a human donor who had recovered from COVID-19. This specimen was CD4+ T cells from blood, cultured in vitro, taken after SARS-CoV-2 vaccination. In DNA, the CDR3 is TGTGCCAGCAGCTTAGCCCGGGGCTCCTCCGGGGAGCAGTACTTC. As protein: CASSLARGSSGEQYF. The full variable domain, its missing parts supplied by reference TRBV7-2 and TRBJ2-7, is GAGVSQSPSNKVTEKGKDVELRCDPISGHTALYWYRQSLGQGLEFLIYFQGNSAPDKSGLPSDRFSAERTGGSVSTLTIQRTQQEDSAVYLCASSLARGSSGEQYFGPGTRLTVT.